These 7 T cell receptor beta chains share one sample of origin, sequenced in a study of cytomegalovirus exposure and HLA in healthy donors. PCR employed 60 Vbeta and 13 Jbeta primers. Assay: immunoSEQ multiplex PCR; the TCRdb copy retains only in-frame clones and omits some. The sample lists about 170,000 clones; 70% to 80% were seen once. The specimen was PBMCs. The receptors shown here come from a woman in her forties or fifties in good health and CMV-seronegative.

This chain joins TRBV18 and TRBJ1-4; a possible D gene is TRBD1 (5 bases). From germline, CDR1 is KGHSH and CDR2 LQKENI. The CDR3 contains 14 residues. Trimming left V 5 bases short and J 4 bases short, with 11 bases between. CDR3 residues: CASSWTGDNEKLFF. The CDR3 nucleotides read TGTGCCAGCTCATGGACGGGGGATAATGAAAAACTGTTTTTT.

J is TRBJ2-7 and V is TRBV29-1; D gene ambiguous. The CDR3 spans 16 residues. Per germline, CDR1 SQVTM and CDR2 ANQGSEA. Trimming cost V 7 bases and J 9 bases, with 31 bases left between them. The CDR3 spells CSALIRGSLAYDGQYF. CDR3 coding DNA: TGCAGCGCCCTGATCAGAGGATCTCTTGCCTACGATGGGCAGTACTTC.

V usage is TRBV29-1 and J usage is TRBJ2-1; 11 bases align to TRBD1. Germline V gene sequence: CDR1 SQVTM, CDR2 ANQGSEA. The CDR3 is 15 residues long. V gave up 4 bases and J gave up 0 bases; unmatched junction bases: 2. CDR3 sequence: CSVAGQGDSYNEQFF. The CDR3 bases are TGCAGCGTTGCGGGACAGGGGGACTCCTACAATGAGCAGTTCTTC.

The chain uses TRBV10-3 and TRBJ2-3, with 7 nucleotides matching TRBD2. The CDR3 consists of 12 residues. V dropped 10 bases and J dropped 0; count of bases not matched to a gene: 1. Germline V gene data show CDR1 as ENHRY and CDR2 as SYGVKD. CDR3 region: CANGGSTDTQYF. The DNA of the CDR3 is TGTGCCAACGGGGGGAGCACAGATACGCAGTATTTT.

The chain links TRBV28 to TRBJ2-1, with 7 bases identical to TRBD2. The germline V gene encodes CDR1 MDHEN and CDR2 SYDVKM. This CDR3 has 15 amino acids. The ends lost 5 bases at V and 0 bases at J; junction bases unmatched: 4. CDR3 DNA: TGTGCCAGCAGTCGCGGGGGAGCCTCCTACAATGAGCAGTTCTTC. This translates into CASSRGGASYNEQFF.

The V and J genes are TRBV27 and TRBJ2-7; 9 bases line up with TRBD2. The V and J ends lost 3 bases and 0 bases, in that order; junction bases with no gene match: 3. The V gene's germline CDR1 is MNHEY and CDR2 SMNVEV (reference sequence). The CDR3 is 15 residues long. In DNA, the CDR3 is TGTGCCAGCAGTTTCAGACTAGCGGTCTCCTACGAGCAGTACTTC. Translating it yields CASSFRLAVSYEQYF.

The rearrangement joins TRBV20-1 to TRBJ2-5, with D perhaps TRBD2 (6 bases). Germline lookup yields CDR1 DFQATT and CDR2 SNEGSKA (reference sequence). The V gene lost 1 base and the J gene lost 11 bases, with 11 bases spanning the gap. The CDR3 runs 11 residues. CDR3 nucleotide sequence: TGCAGTGCTAGAGTCCCGGGGGAGCAGTACTTC. Amino acid sequence: CSARVPGEQYF.